This T cell receptor beta chain was identified during a study of PD-L1 blockade in urothelial cancer. Study summary: Dosed intravenously at 1,200 mg every 3 weeks, atezolizumab was initiated by patients around 2014. Study patients had been treated with 0 to 3 previous chemotherapy regimens.

Clones were sequenced by immunoSEQ multiplex PCR, and TCRdb holds only the in-frame ones, with some missing. This table has 72,000 or so clones, roughly 86% appearing once. Study observations and caveats: It was durable-benefit patients whose tumor-associated blood clones expanded more at 3 weeks.

CDR1 SGHNT and CDR2 YYREEE come from the germline V gene (reference sequence). This CDR3 has 15 amino acids. The V gene end was trimmed by 6 bases and the J gene end by 5 bases; junction bases not matched to a gene: 13. As to this clone: Antigen unknown.

Time point specified: pretreatment peripheral blood. The rearrangement uses TRBV5-4 and TRBJ2-5; 7 bases align to TRBD2. The source of this sequence is a man aged 60 to 69 with urothelial cancer. Sample: PBMCs, taken around atezolizumab (anti-PD-L1) treatment. CDR3 nucleotides: TGTGCCAGCAACCCGGCGGGGAGGGCCCGCGAGACCCAGTACTTC. This sequence encodes CASNPAGRARETQYF.